These 21 T cell receptor beta chains share one sample of origin, sequenced in a study of identical twins. TCRdb used MiXCR to reprocess the 5' RACE reads, holding one entry per CDR3 protein. This table has about 330,000 distinct CDR3 sequences, more than 9% appearing once. The sample was also linked to a second study, of yellow fever vaccine responses in identical twins.

Sequences were obtained from CD8+ T cells sorted from blood. The receptors were gathered from a woman aged 18-29 years in good health.

The genes are TRBV9 and TRBJ2-5, with D possibly matching TRBD1 (6 bases). CDR1 and CDR2 from the germline V gene are SGDLS and YYNGEE. The V and J ends lost 0 bases and 1 base respectively, with 10 bases between them. The CDR3 sequence is 15 residues long. The CDR3 DNA reads as TGTGCCAGCAGCGTAGAAGACAGGATCCAAGAGACCCAGTACTTC. This encodes CASSVEDRIQETQYF.

This sequence joins TRBV9 and TRBJ1-1, with D perhaps TRBD1 (5 bases). This CDR3 has 13 residues. V lost 3 bases to trimming and J lost 7 bases, with 13 bases between them. Germline assignment: CDR1 SGDLS and CDR2 YYNGEE. DNA for the CDR3: TGTGCCAGCAGCGCCGACCCCACAGGTGAAGCTTTCTTT. Translated: CASSADPTGEAFF.

This clonotype was counted only a few times. CDR3 coding DNA: TGTGCCAGCACTGGTAGGGGACTCTCAGCTTTCTTT. Translation: CASTGRGLSAFF. The V and J genes are TRBV7-9 and TRBJ1-1, with D maybe TRBD1 (5 bases). Between the trimmed V and J ends, which lost 7 bases and 10 bases, there was a span of 16 bases. From germline, CDR1 is SEHNR and CDR2 FQNEAQ (reference sequence). The CDR3 loop spans 12 amino acids.

This clonotype was recorded a few times. This rearrangement joins TRBV7-9 to TRBJ2-1; tentatively, D is TRBD1 or TRBD2 (5 bases each). The CDR3 runs 16 residues. Per germline, CDR1 SEHNR and CDR2 FQNEAQ (reference sequence). V lost 6 bases and J lost 0, with 15 bases in between. The CDR3 DNA sequence: TGTGCCAGCAGTTCGCCGGGACCCGGCTCCTACAATGAGCAGTTCTTC. It translates to CASSSPGPGSYNEQFF.

The rearrangement links TRBV24-1 to TRBJ2-3, with 8 bases fitting TRBD2. Germline V CDR1 and CDR2: KGHDR, SFDVKD. V was clipped by 5 bases and J by 8 bases; unmatched bases: 17. CDR3 size: 17 residues. CDR3 DNA sequence: TGTGCCACCAGTGCCAGACTGACTAGCGCGGGAGCCGGTACGCAGTATTTT. Its translation is CATSARLTSAGAGTQYF.

V is TRBV7-9 and J is TRBJ1-1; D gene unclear. The ends were cut back, 3 bases at V and 8 bases at J, with 10 bases in the middle. The germline V gene encodes CDR1 SEHNR and CDR2 FQNEAQ (reference sequence). The CDR3 is made up of 12 amino acids. CDR3 bases: TGTGCCAGCAGCTTGTTTCAGACCGAAGCTTTCTTT. As protein: CASSLFQTEAFF.

The chain couples TRBV5-1 to TRBJ2-5; 7 bases agree with TRBD1. CDR3 length: 15 amino acids. V shed 7 bases, J shed 2 bases, and the junction held 11 bases outside the gene matches. Germline loops: CDR1 SGHRS, CDR2 YFSETQ. The CDR3, as DNA: TGCGCCAGCTCCCGGACTGACAGGGCTCAAGAGACCCAGTACTTC. Residues: CASSRTDRAQETQYF. The variable domain in full, with the rest retrieved from reference TRBV5-1 and TRBJ2-5, is KAGVTQTPRYLIKTRGQQVTLSCSPISGHRSVSWYQQTPGQGLQFLFEYFSETQRNKGNFPGRFSGRQFSNSRSEMNVSTLELGDSALYLCASSRTDRAQETQYFGPGTRLLVL.

The chain combines TRBV28 with TRBJ2-1; 7 nucleotides line up with TRBD2. J was trimmed by 6 bases and V by 6 bases; bases with no gene match: 5. The CDR3 is 13 residues long. Germline CDR1 reads MDHEN; CDR2 reads SYDVKM. CDR3 sequence (DNA): TGTGCCAGCAGGATGGGGGGGAGCAATGAGCAGTTCTTC. It yields the protein CASRMGGSNEQFF.

The chain is built from TRBV7-9 and TRBJ2-2; 7 bases are shared with TRBD1. The germline V gene has CDR1 SEHNR and CDR2 FQNEAQ (reference sequence). This CDR3 region has 12 residues. The V and J ends lost 5 bases and 9 bases, in that order; junction bases with no gene match: 3. The CDR3 coding sequence is TGTGCCAGCAGCCAGGGGGTCCGGGAGCTGTTTTTT. Residues: CASSQGVRELFF.

The sample holds a few counts of this clonotype. V is TRBV7-9 and J is TRBJ2-1; the match to TRBD2 covers 7 bases. V shed 5 bases, J shed 1 base, and the junction held 5 bases outside the gene matches. CDR3 length: 15 amino acids. CDR1 is SEHNR and CDR2 is FQNEAQ in the germline V gene (reference sequence). CDR3 DNA sequence: TGTGCCAGCAGCGCAGCTAGCGGTTCCTACAATGAGCAGTTCTTC. Translated, it gives CASSAASGSYNEQFF.

This clonotype was seen a handful of times. This CDR3 is CASSASHDSYEQYV. Written as DNA, the CDR3 is TGTGCCAGCAGCGCCTCCCATGACAGCTACGAGCAGTACGTC. The rearrangement uses TRBV13 and TRBJ2-7; D is perhaps TRBD1 (5 bases). The V gene's germline CDR1 is PRHDT and CDR2 FYEKMQ (reference sequence). V was cut by 5 bases and J by 3 bases, with 14 bases left in between. The CDR3 sequence is 14 residues long.

This clonotype came up a few times. The chain is built from TRBV29-1 and TRBJ1-4; no clear D gene. The CDR3 spans 12 residues. CDR1 is SQVTM and CDR2 is ANQGSEA in the germline V gene. The germline V and J ends were trimmed by 3 bases and 7 bases, with 9 bases remaining between them. The CDR3 region has the DNA TGCAGCGTTGACTGGGAAGGTGAAAAACTGTTTTTT. It is translated as CSVDWEGEKLFF.

With regard to this clonotype: This may stem from a read error, because a much larger clone lies one nucleotide away. This chain uses TRBV6-1 with TRBJ1-5, with D possibly TRBD1 on 6 matching bases. The CDR3 sequence is 14 residues long. Looked up from germline, CDR1 is MNHNS and CDR2 is SASEGT. V lost 6 bases, J lost 13 bases, and 22 bases lay in between. In DNA form, the CDR3 reads TGTGCCAGCAGAGGGGGAGAGGGGTGGTGGAGGCAGCATTTT. This translates into CASRGGEGWWRQHF.

This clonotype was counted a few times. V usage is TRBV2 and J usage is TRBJ1-2; D remains unclear. From germline, CDR1 is SNHLY and CDR2 FYNNEI. This CDR3 contains 11 residues. With 6 bases removed from V and 8 bases from J, the gap between germline ends came to 10 bases. CDR3 amino acids: CASRTWWGYTF. In DNA form, the CDR3 reads TGTGCCAGCAGGACCTGGTGGGGCTACACCTTC.

This clonotype was detected ten times or more. The chain recombines TRBV29-1 with TRBJ2-1, with TRBD2 identical over 7 bases. This CDR3 comprises 16 residues. Germline V gives CDR1 SQVTM, CDR2 ANQGSEA. Trimming removed 3 bases from V and 8 bases from J; junction bases left unmatched: 16. The DNA of the CDR3 is TGCAGCGTTGAGTGGAGAGGCGGGAGAAGTTGGGATGAGCAGTTCTTC. It yields the protein CSVEWRGGRSWDEQFF.

The V gene is TRBV4-1, the J gene TRBJ2-1; no firm D call. Trimming cost V 0 bases and J 7 bases, with 7 bases left between them. The CDR3 sequence is 13 residues long. Germline V gene data show CDR1 as MGHRA and CDR2 as YSYEKL. The CDR3 sequence: CASSQDKWNEQFF. In DNA form, the CDR3 reads TGCGCCAGCAGCCAAGATAAGTGGAATGAGCAGTTCTTC.

This clonotype was seen more than once but under ten times. The rearrangement uses TRBV9 and TRBJ2-1; perhaps D is TRBD1 or TRBD2 (6 bases each). CDR1 and CDR2 from the germline V gene are SGDLS and YYNGEE. This CDR3 spans 15 amino acids. Trimming cost V 0 bases and J 6 bases, with 13 bases left between them. The CDR3 loop reads CASSVAGAQLNEQFF. The DNA of the CDR3 is TGTGCCAGCAGCGTAGCGGGGGCCCAGCTCAATGAGCAGTTCTTC. Drawing the rest from reference TRBV9 and TRBJ2-1, the complete variable domain is DSGVTQTPKHLITATGQRVTLRCSPRSGDLSVYWYQQSLDQGLQFLIQYYNGEERAKGNILERFSAQQFPDLHSELNLSSLELGDSALYFCASSVAGAQLNEQFFGPGTRLTVL.

This clonotype has a handful of counts. The J gene is TRBJ2-4, the V gene TRBV7-9, with 8 bases that match TRBD1. J gave up 0 bases and V 4 bases, and 5 bases lay outside the gene matches. CDR3 length: 16 amino acids. The germline V gene encodes CDR1 SEHNR and CDR2 FQNEAQ (reference sequence). The CDR3 is CASSSGQGLAKNIQYF. The CDR3 DNA is TGTGCCAGCAGCTCCGGACAGGGACTAGCCAAAAACATTCAGTACTTC.

This sequence joins TRBV20-1 and TRBJ2-3; the match to TRBD2 covers 13 bases. V shed 2 bases, J shed 5 bases, and the junction held 7 bases outside the gene matches. This CDR3 contains 16 residues. CDR1 is DFQATT and CDR2 is SNEGSKA in the germline V gene (reference sequence). Here the CDR3 reads CSARNTSGRAGDTQYF. The CDR3, as DNA: TGCAGTGCTAGAAACACTAGCGGGAGGGCCGGAGATACGCAGTATTTT.

The chain recombines TRBV14 with TRBJ2-7, with TRBD1 matching over 8 bases. The V segment lost 5 bases and the J segment 5 bases; nucleotides outside the gene matches: 11. The CDR3 runs 15 residues. From germline, CDR1 is SGHDN and CDR2 FVKESK. CDR3 region: CASSNWTGPLDEQYF. The CDR3 nucleotides read TGTGCCAGCAGCAACTGGACAGGGCCCCTGGACGAGCAGTACTTC.

The chain recombines TRBV7-2 with TRBJ2-5; TRBD1 agrees at 8 bases. J gave up 4 bases and V 0 bases, and 7 bases lay outside the gene matches. This CDR3 is built from 16 residues. Germline CDR1 is SGHTA and CDR2 is FQGNSA. CDR3 in DNA: TGTGCCAGCAGCTTAGCCAGGGGGCTACCTGGAGAGACCCAGTACTTC. Its translation: CASSLARGLPGETQYF.